This T cell receptor beta chain was profiled in a study of T cell responses to AZD1222 COVID-19 vaccine. Sequencing used immunoSEQ multiplex PCR; TCRdb keeps in-frame clones, though not all of them. Of 70,000 to 85,000 clones in the sample, 83% were seen once. To note about this clone: Its cognate antigen is unknown.

Study outcomes and limitations: Clonal diversity may have been underestimated in mostly white British donors.

In germline, CDR1 is MNHEY, CDR2 SMNVEV (reference sequence). The CDR3 runs 15 residues. V was clipped by 3 bases and J by 2 bases, with 11 bases between them. V usage is TRBV27 and J usage is TRBJ2-1, with D possibly being TRBD2 (6 bases). The clonotype originates from an adult who received the AZD1222 COVID-19 vaccine. Sequencing was performed on peripheral blood, taken 28 days after the second AZD1222 dose. The CDR3 reads CASSLERVPYNEQFF. CDR3 DNA: TGTGCCAGCAGTTTGGAGCGGGTTCCCTACAATGAGCAGTTCTTC.